The 20 T cell receptor beta chains below come from one sample, sequenced in a study of cytomegalovirus exposure and HLA in healthy donors. Clones were sequenced by immunoSEQ multiplex PCR, and TCRdb holds only the in-frame ones, with some missing. The table includes 150,000 or so clones, roughly 87% detected once. The sequenced sample consisted of PBMCs. The source is a young woman in good health and CMV-seropositive.

The chain employs TRBV30 and TRBJ1-1; 8 nucleotides line up with TRBD1. This CDR3 spans 14 amino acids. V lost 2 bases, J lost 5 bases, and 7 bases stayed unmatched. The germline CDR1 and CDR2 sequences are GTSNPN and SVGIG (reference sequence). CDR3 DNA sequence: TGTGCCTGGAGTTCGCGACAGGGGACGACTGAAGCTTTCTTT. Its translation: CAWSSRQGTTEAFF.

The chain carries TRBV6-4 and TRBJ2-3, with TRBD2 matching over 8 bases. Germline V lookup: CDR1 MRHNA, CDR2 SNTAGT. With 3 bases clipped from V and 2 bases from J, the junction kept 1 base outside the gene matches. The CDR3 length is 14 residues. This CDR3 reads CASSERGDTDTQYF. The CDR3 nucleotides read TGTGCCAGCAGTGAGCGGGGGGACACAGATACGCAGTATTTT.

The CDR3 region has the DNA TGTGCCAGCTCACCACCGAGCACAGCAGAGACCCAGTACTTC. Its protein product is CASSPPSTAETQYF. The V gene is TRBV18, the J gene TRBJ2-5; D unresolved. Germline V gene data show CDR1 as KGHSH and CDR2 as LQKENI. This CDR3 comprises 14 residues. V was shortened by 0 bases and J by 4 bases, with 9 bases between the two germline ends. The variable domain in full, completed from reference TRBV18 and TRBJ2-5, reads NAGVMQNPRHLVRRRGQEARLRCSPMKGHSHVYWYRQLPEEGLKFMVYLQKENIIDESGMPKERFSAEFPKEGPSILRIQQVVRGDSAAYFCASSPPSTAETQYFGPGTRLLVL.

The chain joins TRBV9 to TRBJ2-1, with D possibly being TRBD1 (5 bases). Trimming took 0 bases from V and 2 from J, leaving 9 bases between them. The length of the CDR3 is 15 residues. The germline V gene encodes CDR1 SGDLS and CDR2 YYNGEE. This CDR3 is CASSVGGEAYNEQFF. The CDR3, as DNA: TGTGCCAGCAGCGTAGGGGGCGAAGCCTACAATGAGCAGTTCTTC.

This chain joins TRBV4-1 and TRBJ1-4; 9 bases map to TRBD1. Germline CDR1 is MGHRA and CDR2 is YSYEKL. This CDR3 contains 17 residues. V trimming: 4 bases; J trimming: 3 bases; junction bases outside the gene matches: 9. In nucleotides, the CDR3 is TGCGCCAGCAGCCCCGGGACAGGGATAGGAGCTAATGAAAAACTGTTTTTT. Amino acids: CASSPGTGIGANEKLFF.

The genes are TRBV7-6 and TRBJ2-1, with D possibly being TRBD1 (6 bases). Trimming removed 2 bases from V and 6 bases from J, with 14 bases in between. The CDR3 consists of 15 residues. The germline V gene has CDR1 SGHVS and CDR2 FNYEAQ. The CDR3 reads CASSLLTGTFNEQFF. The CDR3 coding sequence is TGTGCCAGCAGCTTATTAACAGGGACATTCAATGAGCAGTTCTTC.

V and J are TRBV19 and TRBJ2-3, with D perhaps TRBD2 (6 bases). Germline V CDR1 and CDR2: LNHDA, SQIVND (reference sequence). The CDR3 runs 14 residues. Trimming removed 8 bases at V and 2 bases at J, with 14 bases between. The CDR3 reads CASRGAGFTDTQYF. Written as DNA, the CDR3 is TGTGCCAGTCGCGGGGCCGGTTTCACAGATACGCAGTATTTT.

The J gene is TRBJ2-2, the V gene TRBV7-8; D is undetermined. Trimming took off 6 bases at V and 4 bases at J, with 9 bases between the two ends. This CDR3 region has 13 residues. Germline CDR1 reads SGHVS; CDR2 reads FQNEAQ. The CDR3 region is CASRRLLTGELFF. CDR3 DNA: TGTGCCAGCAGGCGACTCCTCACCGGGGAGCTGTTTTTT.

V and J are TRBV28 and TRBJ1-1; a weak D match, TRBD1 (6 bases). Germline CDR1 MDHEN, CDR2 SYDVKM. V lost 4 bases and J 8 bases, leaving 14 bases between the germline ends. The CDR3 has 13 amino acids. The CDR3 DNA follows: TGTGCCAGCAGTTCCCGCAGGGGCTTGGAAGCTTTCTTT. Residues: CASSSRRGLEAFF.

The count of this clone is one. The chain joins TRBV28 to TRBJ1-2; 8 bases are a match to TRBD1. Per the germline V gene, CDR1 is MDHEN and CDR2 is SYDVKM. J lost 6 bases, V lost 4 bases, and 7 bases had no gene match. This CDR3 has 14 amino acids. CDR3 loop: CASSSIGQGHGYTF. The CDR3 region has the DNA TGTGCCAGCAGTTCGATTGGACAGGGACATGGCTACACCTTC.

The rearrangement joins TRBV30 to TRBJ1-2; D ambiguous. The CDR3 has 15 amino acids. CDR1 is GTSNPN, CDR2 SVGIG, per germline (reference sequence). The V gene lost 0 bases and the J gene lost 4 bases, with 15 bases spanning the gap. The chain's CDR3 is CAWSVLAGFVYGYTF. CDR3 bases: TGTGCCTGGAGTGTACTGGCCGGGTTTGTCTATGGCTACACCTTC.

The chain couples TRBV4-1 to TRBJ1-6, with D hard to call. The V gene lost 0 bases and the J gene lost 7 bases, with 10 bases spanning the gap. CDR1 is MGHRA, CDR2 YSYEKL, per germline. The CDR3 totals 15 residues. The CDR3 nucleotides read TGCGCCAGCAGCCAAGATTCCGGGGTCAATTCACCCCTCCACTTT. This gives the protein CASSQDSGVNSPLHF.

The chain has TRBV18 and TRBJ1-1; D is possibly TRBD1 (5 bases). Germline assignment: CDR1 KGHSH and CDR2 LQKENI. The CDR3 has 13 amino acids. V lost 0 bases and J lost 11, with 13 bases in between. The CDR3 DNA reads as TGTGCCAGCTCACCACCGGGGCAGGTAGGGGCTTTCTTT. It translates to CASSPPGQVGAFF.

The rearrangement links TRBV28 to TRBJ1-5, with D tentatively TRBD1 (6 bases). Trimming took off 11 bases at V and 4 bases at J, with 15 bases between the two ends. The CDR3 totals 13 residues. Per germline, CDR1 MDHEN and CDR2 SYDVKM. The CDR3 protein is CASQGSLNQPQHF. The CDR3 bases are TGTGCCTCACAGGGTTCCTTGAATCAGCCCCAGCATTTT.

The gene calls are TRBV7-9 and TRBJ1-2; D ambiguous. The germline V and J ends were trimmed by 10 bases and 2 bases, with 17 bases remaining between them. The CDR3 is made up of 14 amino acids. Germline CDR1 SEHNR, CDR2 FQNEAQ (reference sequence). This CDR3 reads CATSPEVENYGYTF. The CDR3 nucleotides read TGTGCCACCTCCCCAGAGGTAGAAAACTATGGCTACACCTTC.

This CDR3 reads CASGAGGNNEQYF. CDR3 sequence (DNA): TGTGCCAGCGGGGCGGGGGGGAACAACGAGCAGTACTTC. V is TRBV27 and J is TRBJ2-7; 9 bases agree with TRBD2. CDR1 is MNHEY and CDR2 is SMNVEV in the germline V gene (reference sequence). The CDR3 covers 13 residues. V dropped 8 bases and J dropped 5; count of bases not matched to a gene: 7.

This clone was counted a few times. The chain couples TRBV28 to TRBJ1-1; 7 bases match TRBD1. J was trimmed by 0 bases and V by 3 bases; bases with no gene match: 4. Germline V lookup: CDR1 MDHEN, CDR2 SYDVKM. The CDR3 length is 15 residues. The CDR3, as DNA: TGTGCCAGCAGTTTGGGACAGACCGTGAACACTGAAGCTTTCTTT. Amino acids: CASSLGQTVNTEAFF.

The V call is TRBV7-3, the J call TRBJ2-3; D is perhaps TRBD1 (6 bases). V dropped 5 bases and J dropped 3 bases, with 18 bases sitting between them. This CDR3 has 16 amino acids. Per germline, CDR1 SGHTA and CDR2 FQGTGA. The chain's CDR3 is CASSLGAGVITDTQYF. DNA for the CDR3: TGTGCCAGCAGCCTAGGGGCAGGGGTAATAACAGATACGCAGTATTTT.

The V gene is TRBV2, the J gene TRBJ1-4; D is unclear. The CDR3 totals 14 residues. Trimming took 6 bases from V and 0 from J, leaving 8 bases between them. From germline, CDR1 is SNHLY and CDR2 FYNNEI. The chain's CDR3 is CASSKFATNEKLFF. In DNA, the CDR3 is TGTGCCAGCAGCAAATTTGCAACTAATGAAAAACTGTTTTTT.

The chain joins TRBV7-2 to TRBJ2-3, with 10 bases lining up with TRBD2. This CDR3 is built from 15 residues. The V gene's germline CDR1 is SGHTA and CDR2 FQGNSA. V lost 5 bases to trimming and J lost 5 bases; unmatched junction nucleotides: 7. CDR3 residues: CASSTRGLAIDTQYF. CDR3 nucleotides: TGTGCCAGCAGCACCCGGGGACTAGCGATAGATACGCAGTATTTT.